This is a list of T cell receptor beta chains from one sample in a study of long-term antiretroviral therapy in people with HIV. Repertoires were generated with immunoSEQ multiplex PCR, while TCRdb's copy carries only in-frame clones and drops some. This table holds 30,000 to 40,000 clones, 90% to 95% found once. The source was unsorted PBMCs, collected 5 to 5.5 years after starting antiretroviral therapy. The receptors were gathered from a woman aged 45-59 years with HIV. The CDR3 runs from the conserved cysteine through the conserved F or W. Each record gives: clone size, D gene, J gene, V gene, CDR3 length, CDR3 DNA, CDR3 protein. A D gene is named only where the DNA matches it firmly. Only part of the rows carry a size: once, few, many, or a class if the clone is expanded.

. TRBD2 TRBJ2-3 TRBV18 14 TGTGCCAGCCAGACTAGCGGGTGGACAGATACGCAGTATTTT CASQTSGWTDTQYF
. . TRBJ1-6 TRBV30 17 TGTGCCTGGAGTAGGGGACGGCAGAGCTCCTATAATTCACCCCTCCACTTT CAWSRGRQSSYNSPLHF
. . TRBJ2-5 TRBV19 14 TGTGCCAGTAGTACAGGGGTTCTGCAAGAGACCCAGTACTTC CASSTGVLQETQYF
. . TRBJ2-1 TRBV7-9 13 TGTGCCAGCAGCTTAGGTCGGAACAATGAGCAGTTCTTC CASSLGRNNEQFF
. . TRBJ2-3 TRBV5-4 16 TGTGCCAGCAGCTGGCGGCTAGCTCTAAGCACAGATACGCAGTATTTT CASSWRLALSTDTQYF
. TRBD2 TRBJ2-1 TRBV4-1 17 TGCGCCAGCAGCCAAGACCCCGGGAGGGCTACCTACAATGAGCAGTTCTTC CASSQDPGRATYNEQFF
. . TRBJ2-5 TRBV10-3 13 TGTGCCATCAGTGAGGGTCTCCAAGAGACCCAGTACTTC CAISEGLQETQYF
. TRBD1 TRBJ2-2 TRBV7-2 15 TGTGCCAGCAGCCCCTGGACAGGGACCACCGGGGAGCTGTTTTTT CASSPWTGTTGELFF
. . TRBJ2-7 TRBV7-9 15 TGTGCCAGCAGCTCCCGACAGGGAGGCTACTACGAGCAGTACTTC CASSSRQGGYYEQYF
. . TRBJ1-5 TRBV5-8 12 TGTGCCAGCAGCGTTAACAGGGAGCCCCAGCATTTT CASSVNREPQHF
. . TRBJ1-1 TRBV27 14 TGTGCCAGCAGTTTACAGGGAATGAACACTGAAGCTTTCTTT CASSLQGMNTEAFF
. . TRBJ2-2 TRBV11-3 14 TGTGCCAGCAGCCCCAAACGGGGCACCGGGGAGCTGTTTTTT CASSPKRGTGELFF
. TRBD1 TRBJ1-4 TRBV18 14 TGTGCCAGCTCACCCGGGACAGGGAATGAAAAACTGTTTTTT CASSPGTGNEKLFF
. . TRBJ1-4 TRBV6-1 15 TGTGCCAGCAGTCAATACAGGGCTTTGAATGAAAAACTGTTTTTT CASSQYRALNEKLFF
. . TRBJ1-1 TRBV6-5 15 TGTGCCAGCAGCCGCGAGGGGACTCCGAACACTGAAGCTTTCTTT CASSREGTPNTEAFF
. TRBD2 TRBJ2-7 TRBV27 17 TGTGCCAGCAGTTCAGATCTAGCGGGGGGATTCTCCTACGAGCAGTACTTC CASSSDLAGGFSYEQYF
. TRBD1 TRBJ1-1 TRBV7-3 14 TGTGCCAGCAGCCTTACCCCGGACAGGTATGAAGCTTTCTTT CASSLTPDRYEAFF
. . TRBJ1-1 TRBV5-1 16 TGCGCCAGCAGCTTTGAAATGGGCAGACTGAACACTGAAGCTTTCTTT CASSFEMGRLNTEAFF
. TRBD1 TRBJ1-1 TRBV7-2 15 TGTGCCAGCAGACGCACGACAGGGAGAAACACTGAAGCTTTCTTT CASRRTTGRNTEAFF
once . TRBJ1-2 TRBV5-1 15 TGCGCCAGCAGCCCCAGGGAAGGAGGGGACTATGGCTACACCTTC CASSPREGGDYGYTF
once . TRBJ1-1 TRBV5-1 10 TGCGCCAGCAGCTTGACTAAAGCTTTCTTT CASSLTKAFF
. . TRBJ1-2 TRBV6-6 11 TGTGCCAGCAGTTTTGGGAATGGCTACACCTTC CASSFGNGYTF
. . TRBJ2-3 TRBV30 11 TGTGCCTGGAGTGGGCTGGATACGCAGTATTTT CAWSGLDTQYF
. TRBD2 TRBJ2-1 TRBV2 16 TGTGCCAGCAGTTCTCCCCTAGCGGGGAATTACAATGAGCAGTTCTTC CASSSPLAGNYNEQFF
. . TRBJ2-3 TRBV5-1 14 TGCGCCAGCAGCTTGCGGTTGAACACAGATACGCAGTATTTT CASSLRLNTDTQYF
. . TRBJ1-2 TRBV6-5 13 TGTGCCAGCAGTTATTCGACAGCCTATGGCTACACCTTC CASSYSTAYGYTF
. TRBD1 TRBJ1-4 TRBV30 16 TGTGCCTGGGGCGTTTGGCAGGGGGCAACTAATGAAAAACTGTTTTTT CAWGVWQGATNEKLFF
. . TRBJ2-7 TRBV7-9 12 TGTGCCAGCAGCCCCTCGGGGTACGAGCAGTACTTC CASSPSGYEQYF
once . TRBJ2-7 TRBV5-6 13 TGTGCCAGCAGCTTGTGGACCTCCTACGAGCAGTACTTC CASSLWTSYEQYF
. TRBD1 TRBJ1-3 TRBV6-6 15 TGTGCCAGCAGTTACGCAGGGGGCTCTGGAAACACCATATATTTT CASSYAGGSGNTIYF
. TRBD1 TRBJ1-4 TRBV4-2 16 TGTGCCAGCAGCCAAGAAAGGGGACAGGGGCATGAAAAACTGTTTTTT CASSQERGQGHEKLFF
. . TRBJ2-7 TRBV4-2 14 TGTGCCAGCAGCCAAGCTAAAGAAAACTACGAGCAGTACTTC CASSQAKENYEQYF
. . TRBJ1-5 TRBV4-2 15 TGTGCCAGCAGCCAAGAAGAGGGAAGCAATCAGCCCCAGCATTTT CASSQEEGSNQPQHF
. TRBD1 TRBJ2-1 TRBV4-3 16 TGCGCCAGCAGCACCAGGACAGGGATATCCTACAATGAGCAGTTCTTC CASSTRTGISYNEQFF
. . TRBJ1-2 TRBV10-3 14 TGTGCCATCAGTGAGTCCCCAGAGAACTATGGCTACACCTTC CAISESPENYGYTF
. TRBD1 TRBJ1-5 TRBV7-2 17 TGTGCCAGCAGCTTAGCGGCAGGGGGCGATGGCAATCAGCCCCAGCATTTT CASSLAAGGDGNQPQHF
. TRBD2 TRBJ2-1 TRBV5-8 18 TGTGCCAGCAGCGGGTGGACTAGCGGGGCCAGCTCCTACAATGAGCAGTTCTTC CASSGWTSGASSYNEQFF
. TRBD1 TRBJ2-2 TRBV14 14 TGTGCCAGCAGCGCGGACAGGGCTACCGGGGAGCTGTTTTTT CASSADRATGELFF
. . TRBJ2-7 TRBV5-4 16 TGTGCCAGCAGCTTGGCCCCTAGCCTGGGGAGCCACGAGCAGTACTTC CASSLAPSLGSHEQYF
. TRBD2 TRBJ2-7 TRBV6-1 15 TGTGCCAGCAGTGGGGGACTAGCGGGGGACTACGAGCAGTACTTC CASSGGLAGDYEQYF
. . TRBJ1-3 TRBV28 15 TGTGCCAGCAGTTTGGTCAGGCACTCTGGAAACACCATATATTTT CASSLVRHSGNTIYF
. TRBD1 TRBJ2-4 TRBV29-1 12 TGCAGCGTTGCGGGACAGGGAAACATTCAGTACTTC CSVAGQGNIQYF
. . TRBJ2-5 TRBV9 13 TGTGCCAGCAGCGTAGATCGACGAGAGACCCAGTACTTC CASSVDRRETQYF
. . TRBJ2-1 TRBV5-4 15 TGTGCCAGCAGCTTGACGCCCGGCTCCTACAATGAGCAGTTCTTC CASSLTPGSYNEQFF
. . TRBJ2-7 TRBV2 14 TGTGCCAGCAGTGAACTACCACGGTCCTACGAGCAGTACTTC CASSELPRSYEQYF
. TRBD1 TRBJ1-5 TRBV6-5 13 TGTGCCAGCAGTCATCAGGGGGATGAGCCCCAGCATTTT CASSHQGDEPQHF
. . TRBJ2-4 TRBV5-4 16 TGTGCCAGCAGCTTGGCCGGGGCAGGGGTGAGGTACATTCAGTACTTC CASSLAGAGVRYIQYF
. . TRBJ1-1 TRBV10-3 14 TGTGCCATCAGTGATCCAGGGGAGACCACTGAAGCTTTCTTT CAISDPGETTEAFF
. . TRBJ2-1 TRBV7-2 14 TGTGCCAGCAGCTTAGACGGGAGATTCAATGAGCAGTTCTTC CASSLDGRFNEQFF
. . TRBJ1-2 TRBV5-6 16 TGTGCCAGCAGCTTTCGCGGGGGCCAATTCTTCTATGGCTACACCTTC CASSFRGGQFFYGYTF
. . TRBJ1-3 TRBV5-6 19 TGTGCCAGCAGCCTGATGACAGAGACTAAGATAAGCTCTGGAAACACCATATATTTT CASSLMTETKISSGNTIYF
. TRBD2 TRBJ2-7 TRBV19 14 TGTGCCAGTAGGTTAACTAGCGGTTCCTACGAGCAGTACTTC CASRLTSGSYEQYF
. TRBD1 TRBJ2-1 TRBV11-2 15 TGTGCCAGCAGCTTAGGACAGGGGGCTTTTCTTGAGCAGTTCTTC CASSLGQGAFLEQFF
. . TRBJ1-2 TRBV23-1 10 TGCGTCCAGAGACCCTATGGCTACACCTTC CVQRPYGYTF
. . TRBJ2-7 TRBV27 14 TGTGCCAGCAGTTACTCGGGCCCCGCCTACGAGCAGTACTTC CASSYSGPAYEQYF
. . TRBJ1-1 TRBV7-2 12 TGTGCCAGCAGCTTAGTATGGGGAACCGCTTTCTTT CASSLVWGTAFF
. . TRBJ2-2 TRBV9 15 TGTGCCAGCAGCGTAGCGGGTTCGAACACCGGGGAGCTGTTTTTT CASSVAGSNTGELFF
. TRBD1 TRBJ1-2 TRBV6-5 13 TGTGCCAGCAGTTACTCGACAGGGCTGGGCTACACCTTC CASSYSTGLGYTF